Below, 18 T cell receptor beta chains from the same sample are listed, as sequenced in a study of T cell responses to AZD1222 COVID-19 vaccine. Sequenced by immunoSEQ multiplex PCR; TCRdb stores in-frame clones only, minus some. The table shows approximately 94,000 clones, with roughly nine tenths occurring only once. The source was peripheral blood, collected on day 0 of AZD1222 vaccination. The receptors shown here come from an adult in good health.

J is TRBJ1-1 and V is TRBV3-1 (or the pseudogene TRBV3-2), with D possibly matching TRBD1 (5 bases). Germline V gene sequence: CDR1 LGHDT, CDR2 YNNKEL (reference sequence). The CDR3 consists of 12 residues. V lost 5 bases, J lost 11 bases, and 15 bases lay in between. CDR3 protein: CASSGDVFRAFF. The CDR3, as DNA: TGTGCCAGCAGCGGGGACGTCTTTCGGGCTTTCTTT.

The CDR3 DNA sequence: TGCGCCAGCAGTATGGACACCAACACTGAAGCTTTCTTT. It translates to CASSMDTNTEAFF. This chain uses TRBV5-1 with TRBJ1-1; the D gene is possibly TRBD1 (5 bases). CDR1 and CDR2 from the germline V gene are SGHRS and YFSETQ. CDR3 length equals 13 residues. The V end lost 5 bases, the J end lost 2 bases, and 10 bases lay between the germline ends.

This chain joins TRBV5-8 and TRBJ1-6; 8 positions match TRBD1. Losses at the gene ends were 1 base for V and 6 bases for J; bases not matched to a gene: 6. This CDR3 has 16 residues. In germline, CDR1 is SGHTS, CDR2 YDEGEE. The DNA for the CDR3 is TGTGCCAGCAGCTTGCCCGGGACAGGCCTTAATTCACCCCTCCACTTT. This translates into CASSLPGTGLNSPLHF.

CDR3 bases: TGTGCCAGCTCGGACAGGGGTGGGACTGAAGCTTTCTTT. Encoded protein: CASSDRGGTEAFF. The V and J genes are TRBV18 and TRBJ1-1, with 9 bases fitting TRBD1. The CDR3 length is 13 residues. In germline, CDR1 is KGHSH, CDR2 LQKENI. The ends lost 6 bases at V and 5 bases at J; junction bases unmatched: 4.

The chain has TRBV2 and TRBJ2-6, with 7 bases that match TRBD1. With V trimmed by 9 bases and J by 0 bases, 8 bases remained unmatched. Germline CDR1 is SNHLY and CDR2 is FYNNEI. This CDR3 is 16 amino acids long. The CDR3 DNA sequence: TGTGCCAGTGGGGACAGCGAGGACTCTGGGGCCAACGTCCTGACTTTC. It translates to CASGDSEDSGANVLTF.

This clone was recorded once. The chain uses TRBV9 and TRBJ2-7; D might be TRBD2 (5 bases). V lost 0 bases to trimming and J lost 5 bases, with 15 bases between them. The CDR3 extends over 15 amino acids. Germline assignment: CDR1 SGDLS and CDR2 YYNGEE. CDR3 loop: CASSVAGLERDEQYF. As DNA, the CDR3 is TGTGCCAGCAGCGTAGCTGGACTCGAAAGGGACGAGCAGTACTTC.

The CDR3 DNA is TGCAGCGTTGCGAAGAGGCGGAACACTGAAGCTTTCTTT. It translates to CSVAKRRNTEAFF. The rearrangement links TRBV29-1 to TRBJ1-1; D ambiguous. Germline lookup yields CDR1 SQVTM and CDR2 ANQGSEA. The V end was cut by 4 bases, the J end by 1 base, with 10 bases between. The CDR3 runs to 13 residues.

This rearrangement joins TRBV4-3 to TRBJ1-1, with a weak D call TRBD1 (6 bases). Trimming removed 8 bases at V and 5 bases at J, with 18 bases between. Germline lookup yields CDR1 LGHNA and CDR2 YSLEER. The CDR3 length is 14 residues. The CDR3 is CASRRGGRRTEAFF. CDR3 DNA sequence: TGCGCCAGCCGTCGGGGGGGGCGAAGAACTGAAGCTTTCTTT.

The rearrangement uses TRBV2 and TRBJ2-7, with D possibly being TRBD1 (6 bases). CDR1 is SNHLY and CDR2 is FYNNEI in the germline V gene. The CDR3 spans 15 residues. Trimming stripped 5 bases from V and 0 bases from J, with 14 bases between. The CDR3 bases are TGTGCCAGCAGTACCGGACAGAGGAGCTCCTACGAGCAGTACTTC. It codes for CASSTGQRSSYEQYF.

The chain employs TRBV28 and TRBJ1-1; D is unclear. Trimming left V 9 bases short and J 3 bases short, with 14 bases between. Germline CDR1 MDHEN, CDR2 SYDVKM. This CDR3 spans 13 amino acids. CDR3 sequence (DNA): TGTGCCAGTCTATACGGGTCGCACACTGAAGCTTTCTTT. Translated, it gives CASLYGSHTEAFF.

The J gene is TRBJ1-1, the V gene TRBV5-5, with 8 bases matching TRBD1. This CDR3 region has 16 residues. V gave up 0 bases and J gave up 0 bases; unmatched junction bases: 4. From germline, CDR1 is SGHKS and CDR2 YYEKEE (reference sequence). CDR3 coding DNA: TGTGCCAGCAGCTTGGGGGGGACAGGCGTGAACACTGAAGCTTTCTTT. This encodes CASSLGGTGVNTEAFF.

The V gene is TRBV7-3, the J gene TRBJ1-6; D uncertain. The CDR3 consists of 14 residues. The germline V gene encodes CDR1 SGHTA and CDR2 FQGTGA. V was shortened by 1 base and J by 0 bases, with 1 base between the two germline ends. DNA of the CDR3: TGTGCCAGCAGCTTAAACTCCTATAATTCACCCCTCCACTTT. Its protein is CASSLNSYNSPLHF.

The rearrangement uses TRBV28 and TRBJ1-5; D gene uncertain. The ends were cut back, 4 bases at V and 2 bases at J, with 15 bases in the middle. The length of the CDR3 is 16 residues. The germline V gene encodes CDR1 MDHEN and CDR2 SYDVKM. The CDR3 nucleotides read TGTGCCAGCAGTTCCGCCCTCGTAACGGGCAATCAGCCCCAGCATTTT. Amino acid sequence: CASSSALVTGNQPQHF.

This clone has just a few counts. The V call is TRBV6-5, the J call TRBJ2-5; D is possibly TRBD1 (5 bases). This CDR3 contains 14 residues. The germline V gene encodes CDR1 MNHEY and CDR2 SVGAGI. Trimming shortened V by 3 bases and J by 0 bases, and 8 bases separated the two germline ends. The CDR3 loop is CASSYQGYQETQYF. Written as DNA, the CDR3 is TGTGCCAGCAGTTATCAGGGATACCAAGAGACCCAGTACTTC.

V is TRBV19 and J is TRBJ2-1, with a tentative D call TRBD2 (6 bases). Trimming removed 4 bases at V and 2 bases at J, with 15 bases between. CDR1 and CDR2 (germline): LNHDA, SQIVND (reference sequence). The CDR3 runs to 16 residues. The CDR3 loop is CASSTSGLFTYNEQFF. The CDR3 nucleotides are TGTGCCAGTAGTACCTCGGGACTGTTCACCTACAATGAGCAGTTCTTC.

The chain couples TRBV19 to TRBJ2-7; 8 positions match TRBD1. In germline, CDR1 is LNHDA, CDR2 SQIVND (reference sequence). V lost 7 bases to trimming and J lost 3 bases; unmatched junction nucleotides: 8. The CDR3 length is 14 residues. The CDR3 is CASKRQGALYEQYF. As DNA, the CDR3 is TGTGCCAGTAAGCGCCAGGGGGCGCTCTACGAGCAGTACTTC.

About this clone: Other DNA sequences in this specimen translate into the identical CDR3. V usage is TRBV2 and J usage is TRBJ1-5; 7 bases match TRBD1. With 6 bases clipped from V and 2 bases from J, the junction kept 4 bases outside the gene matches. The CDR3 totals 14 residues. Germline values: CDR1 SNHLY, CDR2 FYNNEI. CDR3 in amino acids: CASRDDRGNQPQHF. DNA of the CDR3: TGTGCCAGCAGGGATGACAGGGGCAATCAGCCCCAGCATTTT.

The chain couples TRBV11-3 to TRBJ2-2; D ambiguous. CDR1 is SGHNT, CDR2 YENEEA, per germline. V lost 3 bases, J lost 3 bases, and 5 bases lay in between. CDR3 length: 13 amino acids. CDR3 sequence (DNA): TGTGCCAGCAGCTTCGGATACACCGGGGAGCTGTTTTTT. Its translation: CASSFGYTGELFF.